This T cell receptor (beta chain) came from a study of identical twins. This CDR3 region has 15 residues. Germline CDR1 DFQATT, CDR2 SNEGSKA (reference sequence). Trimming cost V 5 bases and J 5 bases; bases outside gene matches: 12. TCRdb reanalysed the 5' RACE reads using MiXCR and keeps one entry per CDR3 protein. The sample includes 300,000 to 400,000 distinct CDR3 sequences, roughly 9% of them seen just once. For this clonotype: The antigen remains unidentified.

The study, taken as a whole, reports: The models systematically underestimated how much out-of-frame TCR alpha was shared in monozygotic twins.

Sequencing input: naive T cells sorted from blood. The source is a woman aged 45-59 years in good health. This rearrangement joins TRBV20-1 to TRBJ2-1, with TRBD1 identical over 7 bases. CDR3 amino acids: CSAWEGGQWDNEQFF. CDR3 nucleotides: TGCAGTGCTTGGGAAGGGGGACAGTGGGACAATGAGCAGTTCTTC.